Sequencing of this T cell receptor beta chain was carried out in a study of Graves' ophthalmopathy and Graves' hyperthyroidism. Study-level information: There was a collection of peripheral blood at initial diagnosis, before any treatment. Findings and caveats of the study: Researchers report that a 13-signature model separated ophthalmopathy from stable hyperthyroidism, posting about 91% sensitivity and 81.08% specificity.

RNA transcripts served as template for amplifying TCR beta CDR3 sequences. HTBI primers primed a first-round RT-PCR, and a second-round multiplex PCR followed. TCRdb independently ran MiXCR on the multiplex PCR reads; one entry per CDR3 protein. The sample carries roughly 500,000 distinct CDR3 sequences, about 15% recorded once. In its sample, this clonotype was seen a few times. Its target is unknown. CDR3 length equals 12 residues. With 8 bases removed from V and 4 bases from J, the gap between germline ends came to 9 bases. V and J are TRBV12-3 or TRBV12-4 and TRBJ1-3; D remains unclear. Sequencing was carried out using blood. This sequence was found in a woman in her twenties or thirties with Graves' ophthalmopathy. CDR3 nucleotides: TGTGCCAGCGCCACCCCGGGAAACACCATATATTTT. It yields the protein CASATPGNTIYF.